Below are 9 T cell receptor beta chains sequenced from a single sample in a study of blood T cell repertoires in COVID-19 (TCRdb year 2020). Libraries were built with the immunoSEQ multiplex PCR assay. This is the immuneACCESS table as TCRdb keeps it, with only in-frame sequences that have V and J called. A part of the clones is gone; compared with another copy, unresolved V genes explain less than half, and the rest is unexplained. This sample is represented by under 200,000 clones; 65% to 90% of them were singletons. Of the sample, roughly 1.4% falls within the top ten clones. Sequenced material: peripheral blood. Receptors were obtained from a human donor in a cohort sampled during active COVID-19.

The chain links TRBV6-5 to TRBJ1-1, with D uncertain. The V end was cut by 2 bases, the J end by 0 bases, with 4 bases between. Germline CDR1 reads MNHEY; CDR2 reads SVGAGI. The CDR3 contains 13 residues. The DNA for the CDR3 is TGTGCCAGCAGTTACCAGATGAACACTGAAGCTTTCTTT. Protein sequence: CASSYQMNTEAFF.

The V gene is TRBV9, the J gene TRBJ1-2; D is uncertain. V lost 3 bases and J 8 bases, leaving 23 bases between the germline ends. Germline lookup yields CDR1 SGDLS and CDR2 YYNGEE. The CDR3 runs 16 residues. Here the CDR3 reads CASSAPTGIWKGGYTF. The CDR3, as DNA: TGTGCCAGCAGCGCCCCGACCGGGATCTGGAAAGGAGGCTACACCTTC.

This clone was picked up a small number of times. The chain employs TRBV6-6 and TRBJ1-3; the D is unclear. CDR1 is MNHNY, CDR2 SVGAGI, per germline (reference sequence). The CDR3 runs to 16 residues. Trimming removed 6 bases from V and 4 bases from J, with 19 bases in between. The CDR3 DNA reads as TGTGCCAGCAGCCTAGCATTGGCAGGCACGGGAAACACCATATATTTT. It translates to CASSLALAGTGNTIYF.

Here the CDR3 DNA reads TGTGCCAGTACCGGGACCCGACAGGGCTATAATTCACCCCTCCACTTT. Its translation: CASTGTRQGYNSPLHF. V gene TRBV19 combines with J gene TRBJ1-6, with 7 bases fitting TRBD1. The CDR3 covers 16 residues. From germline, CDR1 is LNHDA and CDR2 SQIVND (reference sequence). The V gene end was trimmed by 7 bases and the J gene end by 3 bases; junction bases not matched to a gene: 9.

The chain combines TRBV7-9 with TRBJ2-7; D uncertain. Trimming pared 4 bases from V and 6 bases from J, leaving 7 bases between. CDR3 length: 11 residues. CDR1 and CDR2 from the germline V gene are SEHNR and FQNEAQ (reference sequence). This chain's CDR3 is CASSSNFEQYF. The CDR3 nucleotides read TGTGCCAGCAGCTCAAACTTCGAGCAGTACTTC.

The chain couples TRBV6-6 to TRBJ1-1; the D is unclear. CDR3 length: 14 amino acids. V shed 2 bases and J shed 3 bases, with 10 bases lying between them. The germline V gene encodes CDR1 MNHNY and CDR2 SVGAGI (reference sequence). CDR3 region: CASSYEGVYTEAFF. For the CDR3, the DNA is TGTGCCAGCAGTTACGAGGGAGTGTACACTGAAGCTTTCTTT.

This clone showed up just once. J is TRBJ2-7 and V is TRBV7-2, with D tentatively TRBD1 (6 bases). V was cut by 1 base and J by 0 bases, with 10 bases left in between. The germline gives CDR1 SGHTA, CDR2 FQGNSA. The CDR3 length is 15 residues. The CDR3 is CASSLETGSSYEQYF. As DNA, the CDR3 is TGTGCCAGCAGCTTAGAGACAGGTAGCTCCTACGAGCAGTACTTC.

The CDR3: CASSHGRAGGNSPLHF. CDR3 nucleotides: TGTGCCAGCAGCCACGGAAGGGCAGGGGGCAATTCACCCCTCCACTTT. The rearrangement uses TRBV14 and TRBJ1-6; 8 bases line up with TRBD1. The CDR3 runs to 16 residues. Germline V gene sequence: CDR1 SGHDN, CDR2 FVKESK. V gave up 3 bases and J gave up 7 bases; unmatched junction bases: 8.

The CDR3 spells CASSLGDSPYEQYF. The CDR3 nucleotides are TGTGCCAGCAGCCTGGGCGACTCGCCCTACGAGCAGTACTTC. V usage is TRBV5-6 and J usage is TRBJ2-7; D gene ambiguous. The V gene's germline CDR1 is SGHDT and CDR2 YYEEEE. V lost 4 bases and J lost 2, with 13 bases in between. This CDR3 region has 14 residues.